This is a list of T cell receptor beta chains from one sample in a study of regulatory dendritic cells for organ transplantation. Produced via immunoSEQ multiplex PCR; TCRdb's table is partial and in-frame only. This sample has tens of thousands of clones, with roughly 69% found just once. The sequencing input was memory CD4+ T cells from blood. These receptor sequences come from a human donor in good health. CDR3s leave out the opening cysteine and the closing phenylalanine or tryptophan.

j_call: TRBJ2-7; v_call: TRBV7-6; cdr3_aa: ASSLVAGFDEQY
j_call: TRBJ2-3; v_call: TRBV29-1; cdr3_aa: SVHGLSSSTDTQY
j_call: TRBJ2-5; v_call: TRBV2; cdr3_aa: ASSAYRSRQETQY
j_call: TRBJ1-2; v_call: TRBV5-6; cdr3_aa: ASSAKTGFDYGYT
j_call: TRBJ2-7; v_call: TRBV7-9; cdr3_aa: ASRLPGGQGSYEQY
j_call: TRBJ2-2; v_call: TRBV2; cdr3_aa: ASSKPARDTGELF
j_call: TRBJ1-1; v_call: TRBV10-3; cdr3_aa: ASLGGFRETEAF
j_call: TRBJ2-5; v_call: TRBV19; cdr3_aa: ASSTGQAGTQY
j_call: TRBJ1-2; v_call: TRBV5-1; cdr3_aa: ASSLTDYYGYT
j_call: TRBJ1-2; v_call: TRBV4-2; cdr3_aa: ASSQGDRGPLGYT
j_call: TRBJ1-1; v_call: TRBV7-9; cdr3_aa: ASSLVGRGVAEAF
j_call: TRBJ1-6; v_call: TRBV2; cdr3_aa: ATQDREGSPLH
j_call: TRBJ2-7; v_call: TRBV19; cdr3_aa: ASSSGTGNGAFYEQY
j_call: TRBJ1-1; v_call: TRBV18; cdr3_aa: ASSISGSTEAF
j_call: TRBJ2-2; v_call: TRBV6-5; cdr3_aa: ASSYQGTGYTGELF
j_call: TRBJ2-1; v_call: TRBV7-2; cdr3_aa: ASKRRREDNEQF
j_call: TRBJ1-1; v_call: TRBV5-1; cdr3_aa: ASSFISSNTEAF
j_call: TRBJ2-5; v_call: TRBV9; cdr3_aa: ASSASDRAVETQY
j_call: TRBJ2-1; v_call: TRBV12-5; cdr3_aa: ASGLVSGGIYNEQF
j_call: TRBJ2-3; v_call: TRBV5-1; cdr3_aa: ASSLAGGGSPDTQY
j_call: TRBJ2-3; v_call: TRBV5-6; cdr3_aa: ASSLGGGRTTDTQY
j_call: TRBJ2-5; v_call: TRBV6-5; cdr3_aa: ASSPTGVQETQY
j_call: TRBJ1-5; v_call: TRBV2; cdr3_aa: ASKPGQGFNQPQH
j_call: TRBJ2-3; v_call: TRBV4-2; cdr3_aa: ASSQASENTQY
j_call: TRBJ2-2; v_call: TRBV5-6; cdr3_aa: ASRPGLAGELF
j_call: TRBJ2-5; v_call: TRBV4-3; cdr3_aa: ASSQELAGGPRKTQY
j_call: TRBJ1-2; v_call: TRBV5-1; cdr3_aa: ASSRSTGFYGYT
j_call: TRBJ1-6; v_call: TRBV25-1; cdr3_aa: ASTGTGNSPLH
j_call: TRBJ2-4; v_call: TRBV2; cdr3_aa: ASSEDRGIAAKNIQY
j_call: TRBJ1-5; v_call: TRBV5-8; cdr3_aa: ASSLALTGGNQPQH
j_call: TRBJ2-5; v_call: TRBV7-3; cdr3_aa: ASSFGVLETQY